The entry that follows covers one TCR beta chain sequence. Antigen specificity is unknown. Trimming removed 6 bases from V and 0 bases from J; junction bases left unmatched: 3. The CDR3 is made up of 15 amino acids. Germline lookup yields CDR1 SNHLY and CDR2 FYNNEI. Sequenced by immunoSEQ multiplex PCR; TCRdb stores in-frame clones only, minus some. Of over 2 million clones listed, around 96% are singletons. The entry originates in a study of shared clonotypes between healthy human individuals. General study findings and limits: Naive subsets typically showed greater estimated richness than memory subsets.

Naive CD8 cells, CD45RO-negative and positively selected for CCR7, excluded terminally differentiated effector memory CD45RA+ cells. The J gene is TRBJ2-2, the V gene TRBV2; 8 nucleotides agree with TRBD1. Sample: naive CD8+ T cells sorted from blood. This sequence originates from a man aged 18 to 35 in good health. CDR3: CASSLTGANTGELFF. CDR3 coding DNA: TGTGCCAGCAGCTTGACAGGGGCGAACACCGGGGAGCTGTTTTTT.